Presented here are 17 T cell receptor beta chains from one specimen sequenced in a study of Ad26.COV2.S vaccination and SARS-CoV-2 variants. TCRdb keeps only in-frame clones here, not all; method: immunoSEQ multiplex PCR. This sample has some 390,000 clones, with 75% to 90% found just once. The sample's treatment: about 20 received Ad26.COV2.S at low or high dose, single or two shots; about 5 received placebo; per-sample allocation not given. After the first vaccine or placebo injection, samples were drawn on day 63. Sequencing used peripheral blood, obtained in a trial of Ad26.COV2.S vaccine versus placebo. Receptor source: a person between 18 and 60 years old who received the Ad26.COV2.S COVID-19 vaccine or a placebo.

This clone was found a few times. V gene TRBV6-5 combines with J gene TRBJ2-2; a weak D match, TRBD1 (5 bases). Per the germline V gene, CDR1 is MNHEY and CDR2 is SVGAGI. CDR3 length equals 12 residues. With 5 bases removed from V and 7 bases from J, the gap between germline ends came to 8 bases. In nucleotides, the CDR3 is TGTGCCAGCAGTAGGACAAACGGGGAGCTGTTTTTT. Translated: CASSRTNGELFF.

The CDR3 DNA is TGTGCCACCCGGGGCGGGTATGAAAAACTGTTTTTT. Translation gives CATRGGYEKLFF. J is TRBJ1-4 and V is TRBV15; possible D gene TRBD1, 5 bases. The germline gives CDR1 LNHNV, CDR2 YYDKDF (reference sequence). Between the trimmed V and J ends, which lost 8 bases and 6 bases, there was a span of 10 bases. This CDR3 region has 12 residues.

The chain has TRBV5-1 and TRBJ2-5, with D perhaps matching TRBD1 or TRBD2 (5 bases each). CDR1 SGHRS and CDR2 YFSETQ come from the germline V gene. The V end lost 2 bases, the J end lost 1 base, and 9 bases lay between the germline ends. The CDR3 is 14 amino acids. The CDR3, as DNA: TGCGCCAGCAGCTTCTCGGGACCCCAAGAGACCCAGTACTTC. It codes for CASSFSGPQETQYF.

The CDR3 nucleotides read TGTGCCAGCTCAGCCCCGGGGGCCTATAATTCACCCCTCCACTTT. Translating gives CASSAPGAYNSPLHF. The rearrangement uses TRBV18 and TRBJ1-6, with D possibly TRBD1 on 5 matching bases. CDR1 and CDR2 from the germline V gene are KGHSH and LQKENI. The CDR3 runs to 15 residues. V was clipped by 5 bases and J by 2 bases, with 10 bases between them.

The rearrangement uses TRBV6-7 and TRBJ2-1; 11 bases match TRBD2. TRBV6-7 is identified as an open reading frame with a role that is uncertain. V gave up 5 bases and J gave up 3 bases; unmatched junction bases: 9. The CDR3 consists of 17 residues. The CDR3 sequence is CASSTPALAGGYNEQFF. The CDR3, as DNA: TGTGCCAGCAGTACCCCGGCCCTAGCGGGGGGCTACAATGAGCAGTTCTTC.

The genes are TRBV7-9 and TRBJ2-3; 7 bases align to TRBD1. Looked up from germline, CDR1 is SEHNR and CDR2 is FQNEAQ (reference sequence). The V segment lost 3 bases and the J segment 5 bases; nucleotides outside the gene matches: 5. The CDR3 is made up of 14 amino acids. The CDR3 coding sequence is TGTGCCAGCAGCTTTGGGACAGAAGGAGATACGCAGTATTTT. Translation gives CASSFGTEGDTQYF.

This rearrangement joins TRBV6-5 to TRBJ2-1; D is uncertain. The length of the CDR3 is 13 residues. Germline values: CDR1 MNHEY, CDR2 SVGAGI. V shed 8 bases and J shed 8 bases, with 16 bases lying between them. CDR3 amino acids: CASFLGPGYEQFF. The CDR3 DNA is TGTGCCAGCTTCTTGGGTCCCGGGTATGAGCAGTTCTTC.

The chain couples TRBV11-1 to TRBJ2-2; TRBD1 matches at 8 bases. The germline gives CDR1 SGHAT, CDR2 FQDESV (reference sequence). This CDR3 has 13 residues. Losses at the gene ends were 7 bases for V and 6 bases for J; bases not matched to a gene: 4. This CDR3 is CASTRDRSGELFF. The CDR3 DNA sequence: TGTGCCAGCACTAGGGACAGGTCCGGGGAGCTGTTTTTT.

The V gene is TRBV19, the J gene TRBJ1-4; D is possibly TRBD1 (5 bases). V was pared by 2 bases and J by 0 bases, with 7 bases between. The germline V gene has CDR1 LNHDA and CDR2 SQIVND (reference sequence). The length of the CDR3 is 15 residues. The CDR3 coding sequence is TGTGCCAGTAGTATACAGACAGCAACTAATGAAAAACTGTTTTTT. Protein product: CASSIQTATNEKLFF.

V usage is TRBV3-1 (or the pseudogene TRBV3-2) and J usage is TRBJ2-1, with D possibly called TRBD1 or TRBD2 (5 bases each). This CDR3 region has 16 residues. CDR1 and CDR2 from the germline V gene are LGHDT and YNNKEL (reference sequence). V was trimmed by 3 bases and J by 1 base, leaving 13 bases between them. This CDR3 is CASSHGTVASYNEQFF. The CDR3 DNA follows: TGTGCCAGCAGCCATGGGACGGTGGCGTCCTACAATGAGCAGTTCTTC.

V and J are TRBV15 and TRBJ2-3; unclear D gene. CDR3 length: 12 amino acids. V gave up 3 bases and J gave up 1 base, with 2 bases separating them. Germline V gene lookup returns CDR1 LNHNV and CDR2 YYDKDF (reference sequence). CDR3 sequence (DNA): TGTGCCACCAGCAGGGGCACAGATACGCAGTATTTT. It yields the protein CATSRGTDTQYF.

This clone was recorded only once. V gene TRBV2 combines with J gene TRBJ2-7; TRBD1 is a possible D gene (5 bases). Between the trimmed V and J ends, which lost 0 bases and 7 bases, there was a span of 13 bases. Germline lookup yields CDR1 SNHLY and CDR2 FYNNEI. The CDR3 extends over 14 amino acids. Written as DNA, the CDR3 is TGTGCCAGCAGTGAAGCCGGTAGGGGTGGTGAGCAGTACTTC. This codes for CASSEAGRGGEQYF.

This sequence joins TRBV7-3 and TRBJ1-5, with D unresolved. Between the trimmed V and J ends, which lost 5 bases and 2 bases, there was a span of 10 bases. This CDR3 region has 14 residues. Germline lookup yields CDR1 SGHTA and CDR2 FQGTGA. CDR3 amino acids: CASSPGRGNQPQHF. For the CDR3, the DNA is TGTGCCAGCAGCCCGGGGAGGGGCAATCAGCCCCAGCATTTT.

V gene TRBV27 combines with J gene TRBJ2-7; D possibly uses TRBD1 or TRBD2 (6 bases each). CDR3 size: 17 residues. V lost 5 bases to trimming and J lost 0 bases, with 20 bases between them. The germline CDR1 and CDR2 sequences are MNHEY and SMNVEV (reference sequence). CDR3 amino acids: CASSPLGAGQYSYEQYF. The CDR3 nucleotides read TGTGCCAGCAGTCCCCTGGGGGCGGGACAATACTCCTACGAGCAGTACTTC.

The rearrangement uses TRBV5-4 and TRBJ2-5; 9 bases are a match to TRBD2. The ends lost 4 bases at V and 2 bases at J; junction bases unmatched: 6. The CDR3 runs to 15 residues. The germline V gene has CDR1 SGHNT and CDR2 YYREEE (reference sequence). For the CDR3, the DNA is TGTGCCAGCAGCCCGACTAGCGGAGATCAAGAGACCCAGTACTTC. As protein: CASSPTSGDQETQYF.

V is TRBV1 and J is TRBJ2-5; the D segment call TRBD2 is taken from the table without a DNA check. TRBV1 is tagged as a pseudogene. The CDR3 is 12 amino acids. The CDR3: CTSVVGGETQYF. CDR3 in DNA: TGCACCAGCGTAGTGGGGGGGGAGACCCAGTACTTC.

V usage is TRBV2 and J usage is TRBJ2-1, with D hard to call. Trimming cost V 4 bases and J 7 bases, with 11 bases left between them. Germline values: CDR1 SNHLY, CDR2 FYNNEI. This CDR3 has 13 residues. The CDR3 DNA follows: TGTGCCAGCAGTGGGACGGCTAAAAATGAGCAGTTCTTC. Translated, it gives CASSGTAKNEQFF. Filled out from reference TRBV2 and TRBJ2-1, the complete variable domain reads EPEVTQTPSHQVTQMGQEVILRCVPISNHLYFYWYRQILGQKVEFLVSFYNNEISEKSEIFDDQFSVERPDGSNFTLKIRSTKLEDSAMYFCASSGTAKNEQFFGPGTRLTVL.